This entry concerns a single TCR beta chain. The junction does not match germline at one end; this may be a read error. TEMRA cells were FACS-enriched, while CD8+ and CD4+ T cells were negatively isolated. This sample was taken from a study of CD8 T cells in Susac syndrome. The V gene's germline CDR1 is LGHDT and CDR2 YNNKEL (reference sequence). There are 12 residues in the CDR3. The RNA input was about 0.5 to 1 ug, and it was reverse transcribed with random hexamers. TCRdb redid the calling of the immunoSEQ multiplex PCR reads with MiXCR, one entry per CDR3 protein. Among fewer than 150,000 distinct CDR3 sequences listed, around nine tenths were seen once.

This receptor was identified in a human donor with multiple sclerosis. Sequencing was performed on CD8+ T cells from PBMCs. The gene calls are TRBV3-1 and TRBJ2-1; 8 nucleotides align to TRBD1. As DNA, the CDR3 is TGTGCCAGCAGCCAAGATTGGACAGGGCCAGCCTTC. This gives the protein CASSQDWTGPAF.